This TCR beta chain was identified during a study of monozygotic twins with inflammatory bowel disease. A remark on this clonotype: The antigen is not known.

Whole-study results and caveats: Repertoires of patients may have been made more variable by differing immunosuppressive treatments.

Germline values: CDR1 SGHAT, CDR2 FQNNGV. CDR3 length: 13 amino acids. Total RNA amounting to roughly 3,400 ng went into each TCR library. In eight separate reactions per sample, cDNA was generated. TCRdb reanalyzed the 5' RACE reads and collapses them to one entry per CDR3 protein, without DNA. The sample's table shows 400,000 to 500,000 distinct CDR3 sequences. The chain links TRBV11-2 to TRBJ2-7. The source of this sequence is a human donor with ulcerative colitis or Crohn's disease, or a healthy co-twin of an affected twin (not recorded which). Sequencing input: blood. This CDR3 reads CASSLWRSTQQYF.